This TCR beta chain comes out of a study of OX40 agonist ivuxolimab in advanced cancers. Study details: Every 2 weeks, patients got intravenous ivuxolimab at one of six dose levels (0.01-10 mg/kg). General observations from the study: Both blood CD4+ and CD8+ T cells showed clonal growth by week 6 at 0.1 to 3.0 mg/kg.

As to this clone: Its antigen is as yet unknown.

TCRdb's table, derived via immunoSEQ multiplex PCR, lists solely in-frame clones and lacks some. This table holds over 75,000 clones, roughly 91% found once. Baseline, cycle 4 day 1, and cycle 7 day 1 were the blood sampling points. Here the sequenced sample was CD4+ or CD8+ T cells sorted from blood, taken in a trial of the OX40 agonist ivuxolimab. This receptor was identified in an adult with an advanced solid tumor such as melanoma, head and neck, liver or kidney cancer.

As DNA, the CDR3 is TGTGCCAGCAAGTTTGGGGCGCCCACACAAGAGACCCAGTACTTC. Its translation is CASKFGAPTQETQYF. V and J are TRBV2 and TRBJ2-5; the D gene is possibly TRBD1 (5 bases). This CDR3 has 15 residues. Per germline, CDR1 SNHLY and CDR2 FYNNEI. V lost 7 bases and J 2 bases, leaving 17 bases between the germline ends.